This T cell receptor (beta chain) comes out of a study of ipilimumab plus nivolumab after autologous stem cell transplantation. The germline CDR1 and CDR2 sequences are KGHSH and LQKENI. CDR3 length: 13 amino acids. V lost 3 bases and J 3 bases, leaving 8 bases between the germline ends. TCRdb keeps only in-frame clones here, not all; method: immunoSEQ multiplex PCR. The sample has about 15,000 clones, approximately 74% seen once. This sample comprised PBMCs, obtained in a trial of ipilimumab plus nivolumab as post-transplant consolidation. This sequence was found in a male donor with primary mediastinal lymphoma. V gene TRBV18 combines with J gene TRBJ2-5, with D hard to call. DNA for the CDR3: TGTGCCAGCTCACCGAACAGCGAAGAGACCCAGTACTTC. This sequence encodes CASSPNSEETQYF. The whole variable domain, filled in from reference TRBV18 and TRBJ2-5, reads NAGVMQNPRHLVRRRGQEARLRCSPMKGHSHVYWYRQLPEEGLKFMVYLQKENIIDESGMPKERFSAEFPKEGPSILRIQQVVRGDSAAYFCASSPNSEETQYFGPGTRLLVL.